Each of the 4 T cell receptor beta chains below was sequenced from the same sample in a study of technical replicates of blood from a handful of donors. Measured with immunoSEQ multiplex PCR; TCRdb has only the in-frame clones, and not every one. The repertoire has approximately 100,000 clones, roughly 95% of them found once; the top ten carry 0.2% to 0.25%. Sequences were obtained from T cells isolated from PBMCs. Receptors were obtained from a human donor in good health.

This chain connects TRBV14 to TRBJ1-1, with TRBD1 identical over 8 bases. The CDR3 consists of 17 residues. CDR1 and CDR2 from the germline V gene are SGHDN and FVKESK. V trimming: 2 bases; J trimming: 1 base; junction bases outside the gene matches: 9. The CDR3 nucleotides are TGTGCCAGCAGCCAACCCCGGACAGGGTCGGCGAACACTGAAGCTTTCTTT. Its protein is CASSQPRTGSANTEAFF.

In its sample, this clone was seen once. The chain joins TRBV4-1 to TRBJ2-3, with 13 bases matching TRBD2. The V and J ends lost 2 bases and 5 bases, in that order; junction bases with no gene match: 4. The germline V gene has CDR1 MGHRA and CDR2 YSYEKL. The CDR3 runs 16 residues. This CDR3 is CASSQPTSGREDTQYF. The CDR3 DNA reads TGCGCCAGCAGCCAACCTACTAGCGGGAGGGAAGATACGCAGTATTTT.

This chain uses TRBV10-2 with TRBJ1-1; TRBD1 matches at 7 bases. V trimming: 1 base; J trimming: 1 base; junction bases outside the gene matches: 6. The germline V gene has CDR1 WSHSY and CDR2 SAAADI. The CDR3 is made up of 16 amino acids. CDR3 sequence reads: CASSELQGNGNTEAFF. The CDR3 DNA sequence: TGCGCCAGCAGTGAGTTACAGGGGAATGGGAACACTGAAGCTTTCTTT.

The chain carries TRBV6-5 and TRBJ2-7, with 9 bases matching TRBD2. Germline loops: CDR1 MNHEY, CDR2 SVGAGI. With 4 bases clipped from V and 3 bases from J, the junction kept 7 bases outside the gene matches. The CDR3 is 15 amino acids. This CDR3 reads CASSSPAGGFYEQYF. The CDR3, as DNA: TGTGCCAGCAGTTCCCCAGCGGGGGGTTTCTACGAGCAGTACTTC.